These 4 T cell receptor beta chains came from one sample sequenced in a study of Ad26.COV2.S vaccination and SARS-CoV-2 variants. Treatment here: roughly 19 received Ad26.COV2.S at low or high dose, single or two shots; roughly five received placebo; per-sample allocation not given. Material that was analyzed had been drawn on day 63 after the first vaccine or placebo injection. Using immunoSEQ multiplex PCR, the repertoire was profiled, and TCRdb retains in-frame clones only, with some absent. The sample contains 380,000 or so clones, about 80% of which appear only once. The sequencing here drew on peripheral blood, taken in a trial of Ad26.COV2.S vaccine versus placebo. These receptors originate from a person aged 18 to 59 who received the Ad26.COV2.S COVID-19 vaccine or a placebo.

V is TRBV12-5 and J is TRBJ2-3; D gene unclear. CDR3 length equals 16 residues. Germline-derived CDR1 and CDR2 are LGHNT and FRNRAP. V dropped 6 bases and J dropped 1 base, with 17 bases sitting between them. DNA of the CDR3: TGTGCTAGTGGGTTTGGGGTTTTGCCGCGCACAGATACGCAGTATTTT. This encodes CASGFGVLPRTDTQYF.

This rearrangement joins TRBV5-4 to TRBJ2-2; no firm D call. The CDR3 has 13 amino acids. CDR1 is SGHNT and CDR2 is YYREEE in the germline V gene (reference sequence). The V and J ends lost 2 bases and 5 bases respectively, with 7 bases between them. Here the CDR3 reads CASSFDRTGELFF. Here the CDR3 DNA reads TGTGCCAGCAGCTTCGACCGGACCGGGGAGCTGTTTTTT.

CDR3 in DNA: TGTGCCTGGAGTACCCTTACCAATCAGCCCCAGCATTTT. Its translation: CAWSTLTNQPQHF. The chain recombines TRBV30 with TRBJ1-5; D remains ambiguous. Germline V gene sequence: CDR1 GTSNPN, CDR2 SVGIG (reference sequence). CDR3 length: 13 residues. Deletions cut 2 bases from V and 3 bases from J, with 8 bases between.

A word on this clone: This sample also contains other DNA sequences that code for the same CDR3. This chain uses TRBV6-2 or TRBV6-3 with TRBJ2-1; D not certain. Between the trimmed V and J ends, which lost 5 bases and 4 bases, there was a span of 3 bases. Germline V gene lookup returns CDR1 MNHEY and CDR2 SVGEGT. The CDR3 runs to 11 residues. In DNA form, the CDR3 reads TGTGCCAGCAGTAGATACAATGAGCAGTTCTTC. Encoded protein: CASSRYNEQFF.